Shown below are 10 T cell receptor beta chains from a single sample sequenced in a study of T-cell reconstitution after alpha-beta-depleted transplantation in children. The TCRbeta library was prepared with unique molecular identifiers. A single record per CDR3 protein comes from TCRdb applying MiXCR to the PCR reads. Among hundreds of thousands of distinct CDR3 sequences, approximately 17% were seen once, and the ten largest hold around 45%. Sequenced here: PBMCs, mostly from graft donor cells, sampled 360 days after TCRalphabeta/CD19-depleted stem cell transplant. These TCRs come from a male patient between 2 and 15 years old who had a stem cell transplant for acute lymphoblastic leukemia, so the T cells may come from the graft donor.

This clonotype was counted a few times. This chain uses TRBV29-1 with TRBJ2-1, with D hard to call. The germline gives CDR1 SQVTM, CDR2 ANQGSEA. V was trimmed by 4 bases and J by 9 bases, leaving 13 bases between them. The CDR3 runs 12 residues. In nucleotides, the CDR3 is TGCAGCGTTGCGGATCGACCGAGTGAGCAGTTCTTC. Its translation: CSVADRPSEQFF.

This chain connects TRBV7-2 to TRBJ2-2, with D unresolved. Germline CDR1 reads SGHTA; CDR2 reads FQGNSA. This CDR3 has 15 residues. V was cut by 1 base and J by 1 base, with 7 bases left in between. CDR3 DNA sequence: TGTGCCAGCAGCTTAGATTCGGGGAACACCGGGGAGCTGTTTTTT. Protein product: CASSLDSGNTGELFF.

This clonotype has only a few counts. V and J are TRBV7-3 and TRBJ2-3, with a tentative D call TRBD1 (5 bases). Germline V gene lookup returns CDR1 SGHTA and CDR2 FQGTGA. V gave up 0 bases and J gave up 2 bases, with 9 bases separating them. The CDR3 contains 15 residues. The CDR3 loop is CASSLTGAYTDTQYF. The DNA for the CDR3 is TGTGCCAGCAGCTTAACAGGGGCATACACAGATACGCAGTATTTT.

V gene TRBV7-7 combines with J gene TRBJ1-3, with D unclear. The V gene's germline CDR1 is SSHAT and CDR2 FNYEAQ (reference sequence). The CDR3 is 15 residues long. V shed 5 bases and J shed 0 bases, with 11 bases lying between them. The CDR3 reads CASSPGPHSGNTIYF. In DNA, the CDR3 is TGTGCCAGCAGCCCCGGGCCGCACTCTGGAAACACCATATATTTT.

This sequence joins TRBV27 and TRBJ1-1; a weak D match, TRBD1 (6 bases). The V end lost 2 bases, the J end lost 6 bases, and 19 bases lay between the germline ends. CDR3 length: 16 residues. The germline CDR1 and CDR2 sequences are MNHEY and SMNVEV (reference sequence). The CDR3 DNA reads as TGTGCCAGCAGTTTAAACCGGGGGCTTACGTTCTCTGAAGCTTTCTTT. It specifies CASSLNRGLTFSEAFF.

The CDR3: CASRSLAASTDTQYF. CDR3 DNA sequence: TGTGCCAGCAGGAGTCTGGCGGCCAGCACAGATACGCAGTATTTT. The gene calls are TRBV9 and TRBJ2-3; D unresolved. CDR1 SGDLS and CDR2 YYNGEE come from the germline V gene. The CDR3 totals 15 residues. V was pared by 5 bases and J by 0 bases, with 13 bases between.

This clonotype has just a few counts. The chain uses TRBV7-2 and TRBJ2-5; D call uncertain. CDR1 and CDR2 from the germline V gene are SGHTA and FQGNSA. This CDR3 has 16 residues. The V and J ends lost 1 base and 2 bases respectively, with 14 bases between them. The CDR3 loop reads CASSLELGRNQETQYF. CDR3 coding DNA: TGTGCCAGCAGCTTAGAGCTTGGACGGAATCAAGAGACCCAGTACTTC.

This clonotype was observed a few times. The chain joins TRBV5-1 to TRBJ2-3, with D maybe TRBD1 (6 bases). V lost 1 base and J lost 2, with 14 bases in between. The CDR3 spans 16 residues. Germline CDR1 reads SGHRS; CDR2 reads YFSETQ. The DNA for the CDR3 is TGCGCCAGCAGCTTGATAGCAGGGGAGCCCACAGATACGCAGTATTTT. Its translation: CASSLIAGEPTDTQYF.

This clonotype was counted ten times or more. The rearrangement uses TRBV7-9 and TRBJ2-2; D possibly corresponds to TRBD1 (5 bases). Germline V gene data show CDR1 as SEHNR and CDR2 as FQNEAQ (reference sequence). This CDR3 is 14 amino acids long. The germline V and J ends were trimmed by 4 bases and 4 bases, with 10 bases remaining between them. CDR3 residues: CASSSQGSTGELFF. The CDR3 DNA follows: TGTGCCAGCAGCTCCCAGGGTAGCACCGGGGAGCTGTTTTTT.

The sample holds a few counts of this clonotype. The J gene is TRBJ2-7, the V gene TRBV27, with TRBD1 identical over 11 bases. Per germline, CDR1 MNHEY and CDR2 SMNVEV (reference sequence). The CDR3 runs 13 residues. V shed 10 bases, J shed 5 bases, and the junction held 7 bases outside the gene matches. The CDR3, as DNA: TGTGCCAACTGGGACAGGGGGTCCGACGAGCAGTACTTC. Translation: CANWDRGSDEQYF.